Shown below are 30 T cell receptor beta chains from a single sample sequenced in a study of metastatic and nonmetastatic thyroid tumors. TCRdb redid the clone calls on the PCR reads using MiXCR. Here the sample spans about 19,000 clones, about 15% being singletons. Ahead of thyroid surgery, no patient had received treatment of any kind. The sequenced sample was blood. The receptors originated from a male donor with papillary thyroid cancer or a benign thyroid nodule (not recorded which). Some clones in this sample may be carry-over from other donors' samples.

This clone was seen many times. This chain connects TRBV28 to TRBJ2-7; either TRBD1 or TRBD2 may fit D (5 bases each). The CDR3 contains 15 residues. The V gene lost 4 bases and the J gene lost 5 bases, with 18 bases spanning the gap. The V gene's germline CDR1 is MDHEN and CDR2 SYDVKM. CDR3 nucleotide sequence: TGTGCCAGCAGTTCCCGACTACCGAAAGGGGACGAGCAGTACTTC. This codes for CASSSRLPKGDEQYF.

The table lists this clone with many counts. The chain is built from TRBV28 and TRBJ2-1, with TRBD2 matching over 8 bases. From germline, CDR1 is MDHEN and CDR2 SYDVKM. V lost 6 bases to trimming and J lost 3 bases; unmatched junction nucleotides: 4. This CDR3 spans 14 amino acids. The CDR3 spells CASRSGGRYNEQFF. In DNA, the CDR3 is TGTGCCAGCAGGAGCGGGGGCCGCTACAATGAGCAGTTCTTC.

J is TRBJ2-7 and V is TRBV11-3; D is perhaps TRBD1 (6 bases). Germline V gene sequence: CDR1 SGHNT, CDR2 YENEEA. CDR3 length equals 16 residues. Written as DNA, the CDR3 is TGTGCGATTTCCGGCGGACAGTTCGAGAGCTCCTACGAGCAGTACTTC. This translates into CAISGGQFESSYEQYF. The full variable domain, with the rest looked up from reference TRBV11-3 and TRBJ2-7, is EAGVVQSPRYKIIEKKQPVAFWCNPISGHNTLYWYLQNLGQGPELLIRYENEEAVDDSQLPKDRFSAERLKGVDSTLKIQPAELGDSAVYLCAISGGQFESSYEQYFGPGTRLTVT.

This clone has just a few counts. This chain joins TRBV6-1 and TRBJ2-3, with 10 bases aligning to TRBD2. Looked up from germline, CDR1 is MNHNS and CDR2 is SASEGT. This CDR3 region has 15 residues. V was pared by 7 bases and J by 4 bases, with 8 bases of the junction left unmatched. CDR3: CASIQLAGWPDTQYF. The DNA for the CDR3 is TGTGCCAGCATTCAACTAGCGGGATGGCCAGATACGCAGTATTTT.

This clone occurred many times. For the CDR3, the DNA is TGTGCCAGCAGTTATCGGAGGATGTCCACAGATACGCAGTATTTT. Translating gives CASSYRRMSTDTQYF. The V call is TRBV6-6, the J call TRBJ2-3, with D possibly matching TRBD2 (5 bases). The CDR3 contains 15 residues. V lost 3 bases to trimming and J lost 2 bases, with 12 bases between them. Germline V gene data show CDR1 as MNHNY and CDR2 as SVGAGI (reference sequence).

This clone has ten or more counts. The V call is TRBV6-2 or TRBV6-3, the J call TRBJ2-3; TRBD2 matches 9 bases. Losses at the gene ends were 6 bases for V and 3 bases for J; bases not matched to a gene: 10. The CDR3 totals 16 residues. The germline gives CDR1 MNHEY, CDR2 SVGEGT. CDR3 sequence (DNA): TGTGCCAGCAGCAACCCAAGCGGGAGGAGAACAGATACGCAGTATTTT. Encoded protein: CASSNPSGRRTDTQYF.

This chain uses TRBV11-3 with TRBJ2-1; D not certain. This CDR3 comprises 13 residues. V lost 7 bases to trimming and J lost 15 bases, with 22 bases between them. Germline loops: CDR1 SGHNT, CDR2 YENEEA. CDR3 in DNA: TGTGCCAGCAACTCCCTCGATGTGAGGTCCCCGTTCTTC. This encodes CASNSLDVRSPFF.

The table lists this clone with many counts. The V call is TRBV2, the J call TRBJ2-7; D uncertain. This CDR3 is 10 amino acids long. CDR1 and CDR2 from the germline V gene are SNHLY and FYNNEI. Deletions cut 4 bases from V and 4 bases from J, with 2 bases between. The CDR3 coding sequence is TGTGCCAGCAGTGTTTACGAGCAGTACTTC. It encodes CASSVYEQYF.

This sequence joins TRBV18 and TRBJ1-1; D may be TRBD1 (5 bases). CDR3 length: 15 residues. Germline assignment: CDR1 KGHSH and CDR2 LQKENI. V dropped 4 bases and J dropped 2 bases, with 14 bases sitting between them. CDR3 residues: CASSREQVANTEAFF. The CDR3 DNA follows: TGTGCCAGCTCACGAGAACAGGTTGCCAACACTGAAGCTTTCTTT.

The rearrangement uses TRBV20-1 and TRBJ2-1; the match to TRBD2 covers 9 bases. The V and J ends lost 0 bases and 7 bases, in that order; junction bases with no gene match: 7. The CDR3 is made up of 15 amino acids. Germline V gene lookup returns CDR1 DFQATT and CDR2 SNEGSKA (reference sequence). The CDR3 DNA follows: TGCAGTGCTAGAGAGGTTCCTAGCGGGACAAATGAGCAGTTCTTC. Its translation is CSAREVPSGTNEQFF.

Many counts were recorded for this clone. The chain combines TRBV30 with TRBJ2-3, with a weak D call TRBD2 (5 bases). CDR3 length: 13 amino acids. Trimming removed 4 bases at V and 2 bases at J, with 10 bases between. Germline loops: CDR1 GTSNPN, CDR2 SVGIG (reference sequence). CDR3 DNA: TGTGCCTGGACCCGGGGAGACACAGATACGCAGTATTTT. Translated, it gives CAWTRGDTDTQYF. The variable domain in full, completed from reference TRBV30 and TRBJ2-3, reads SQTIHQWPATLVQPVGSPLSLECTVEGTSNPNLYWYRQAAGRGLQLLFYSVGIGQISSEVPQNLSASRPQDRQFILSSKKLLLSDSGFYLCAWTRGDTDTQYFGPGTRLTVL.

This clone was detected ten times or more. The CDR3 sequence is CASSQAWDDNSPLHF. The CDR3 DNA follows: TGTGCCAGCAGCCAAGCTTGGGACGATAATTCACCCCTCCACTTT. V usage is TRBV3-1 and J usage is TRBJ1-6; TRBD1 is a possible D gene (5 bases). There are 15 residues in the CDR3. V gave up 1 base and J gave up 5 bases, with 9 bases separating them. Germline CDR1 is LGHDT and CDR2 is YNNKEL (reference sequence).

The chain recombines TRBV4-1 with TRBJ2-7; perhaps TRBD2 as D (5 bases). CDR3 length equals 16 residues. CDR1 MGHRA and CDR2 YSYEKL come from the germline V gene. The V end lost 3 bases, the J end lost 0 bases, and 15 bases lay between the germline ends. The CDR3 DNA sequence: TGCGCCAGCAGCCACATAGTTAAAGAGGGCTCCTACGAGCAGTACTTC. It is translated as CASSHIVKEGSYEQYF.

This clone is labeled as medium-sized. V is TRBV4-2 and J is TRBJ1-2; tentatively, D is TRBD1 (5 bases). Per germline, CDR1 LGHNA and CDR2 YNFKEQ. With 4 bases removed from V and 4 bases from J, the gap between germline ends came to 10 bases. CDR3 length: 13 residues. CDR3 nucleotides: TGTGCCAGCAGCCTCTTGGACATCTATGGCTACACCTTC. Translated: CASSLLDIYGYTF.

This clone was found a few times. The chain carries TRBV2 and TRBJ1-2; no firm D call. Germline-derived CDR1 and CDR2 are SNHLY and FYNNEI. There are 13 residues in the CDR3. Trimming cost V 4 bases and J 3 bases, with 9 bases left between them. In DNA form, the CDR3 reads TGTGCCAGCAGTGTTGGGCAGTACTATGGCTACACCTTC. Residues: CASSVGQYYGYTF.

This clone was recorded at least ten times. The rearrangement uses TRBV14 and TRBJ2-7; D gene unclear. Germline CDR1 and CDR2: SGHDN and FVKESK. The CDR3 sequence is 16 residues long. Trimming took off 0 bases at V and 0 bases at J, with 12 bases between the two ends. The CDR3 bases are TGTGCCAGCAGCCAAGATTTATGGGAAACCTCCTACGAGCAGTACTTC. This encodes CASSQDLWETSYEQYF.

This clone is medium-sized by share. V and J are TRBV20-1 and TRBJ2-3; TRBD2 aligns across 9 bases. The CDR3 has 20 residues. The V and J ends lost 1 base and 0 bases, in that order; junction bases with no gene match: 17. CDR1 is DFQATT and CDR2 is SNEGSKA in the germline V gene (reference sequence). CDR3 DNA sequence: TGCAGTGCTAGAGCCTCGGATTACTCTAGCGGGGCCCCTAGCACAGATACGCAGTATTTT. Its translation: CSARASDYSSGAPSTDTQYF.

The V gene is TRBV6-2 or TRBV6-3, the J gene TRBJ2-1; 7 bases are a match to TRBD2. Germline CDR1 is MNHEY and CDR2 is SVGEGT. The ends lost 4 bases at V and 4 bases at J; junction bases unmatched: 13. The CDR3 has 17 amino acids. CDR3 residues: CASSLWVGLAEYNEQFF. CDR3 bases: TGTGCCAGCAGTTTATGGGTCGGGCTAGCGGAATACAATGAGCAGTTCTTC.

This clone was seen ten or more times. This chain connects TRBV6-5 to TRBJ2-1; 11 positions match TRBD2. J was trimmed by 7 bases and V by 3 bases; bases with no gene match: 14. This CDR3 has 18 residues. CDR1 is MNHEY and CDR2 is SVGAGI in the germline V gene. In DNA, the CDR3 is TGTGCCAGCAGTTATGTCCCCTGGGTTCTAGCGGGAGGAAATGAGCAGTTCTTC. It translates to CASSYVPWVLAGGNEQFF.

This clone was seen at least ten times. The chain links TRBV28 to TRBJ1-5; a possible D gene is TRBD1 (5 bases). CDR3 length equals 14 residues. V shed 8 bases and J shed 5 bases, with 16 bases lying between them. Germline-derived CDR1 and CDR2 are MDHEN and SYDVKM. CDR3 sequence (DNA): TGTGCCAGCGAAGTTTACGGGGGGTATCAGCCCCAGCATTTT. Protein: CASEVYGGYQPQHF.

The gene calls are TRBV11-3 and TRBJ2-7, with 13 bases lining up with TRBD2. Per the germline V gene, CDR1 is SGHNT and CDR2 is YENEEA. J was trimmed by 2 bases and V by 5 bases; bases with no gene match: 6. The CDR3 length is 16 residues. The CDR3 loop is CASSQGLAGLTYEQYF. The CDR3 nucleotides read TGTGCCAGCAGCCAGGGACTAGCGGGACTTACCTACGAGCAGTACTTC.

In this sample, this clone turned up many times. The chain is built from TRBV9 and TRBJ1-2; D remains unclear. The V end was cut by 0 bases, the J end by 1 base, with 4 bases between. The germline gives CDR1 SGDLS, CDR2 YYNGEE. The CDR3 is made up of 13 amino acids. CDR3 loop: CASSVDSNYGYTF. The DNA for the CDR3 is TGTGCCAGCAGCGTAGACAGTAACTATGGCTACACCTTC.

This clone was seen many times. V and J are TRBV5-4 and TRBJ2-3, with D hard to call. V lost 4 bases and J lost 9, with 12 bases in between. The CDR3 is 12 residues long. Germline CDR1 SGHNT, CDR2 YYREEE (reference sequence). Written as DNA, the CDR3 is TGTGCCAGCAGCCCCCAAACGGAGACGCAGTATTTT. Translating it yields CASSPQTETQYF. The full variable domain, in which reference TRBV5-4 and TRBJ2-3 provide the parts outside the CDR3, is ETGVTQSPTHLIKTRGQQVTLRCSSQSGHNTVSWYQQALGQGPQFIFQYYREEENGRGNFPPRFSGLQFPNYSSELNVNALELDDSALYLCASSPQTETQYFGPGTRLTVL.

Ten or more counts support this clone. The genes are TRBV5-6 and TRBJ1-4; 10 bases match TRBD1. Unmatched junction bases numbered 2, after V lost 5 bases and J lost 7 bases. This CDR3 is built from 13 residues. Germline CDR1 reads SGHDT; CDR2 reads YYEEEE. The CDR3 DNA follows: TGTGCCAGCAGTTGGGACAGGGGTGAAAAACTGTTTTTT. Translating gives CASSWDRGEKLFF.

This clone was observed at least ten times. The chain uses TRBV12-3 or TRBV12-4 and TRBJ2-3; a possible D gene is TRBD1 (5 bases). The CDR3 is 14 amino acids. V was trimmed by 3 bases and J by 6 bases, leaving 13 bases between them. The CDR3 region is CASSLAGRYDTQYF. The CDR3 nucleotides are TGTGCCAGCAGTTTGGCAGGGCGCTACGATACGCAGTATTTT.

The gene calls are TRBV14 and TRBJ2-7; D remains unclear. The germline gives CDR1 SGHDN, CDR2 FVKESK. The CDR3 spans 13 residues. Here the CDR3 DNA reads TGTGGCAGAAGCCAAGCGAGGTTTTACGAGCAGTACTTC. As protein: CGRSQARFYEQYF.

This clone appeared many times. This sequence joins TRBV27 and TRBJ2-1; D gene unclear. The CDR3 is 12 amino acids. Deletions cut 5 bases from V and 4 bases from J, with 6 bases between. CDR1 is MNHEY and CDR2 is SMNVEV in the germline V gene (reference sequence). CDR3 loop: CASSAQYNEQFF. In DNA form, the CDR3 reads TGTGCCAGCAGTGCACAGTACAATGAGCAGTTCTTC.

Within the sample, this clone is medium-sized. The J gene is TRBJ1-1, the V gene TRBV20-1; D possibly corresponds to TRBD1 (5 bases). The V end was cut by 2 bases, the J end by 5 bases, with 12 bases between. The CDR3 length is 13 residues. The germline gives CDR1 DFQATT, CDR2 SNEGSKA (reference sequence). The CDR3: CSARSGRGTEAFF. Here the CDR3 DNA reads TGCAGTGCTAGATCAGGGCGGGGAACTGAAGCTTTCTTT.

As to this clone: A much larger clone differs by one base, so this may be a read error. The V gene is TRBV7-9, the J gene TRBJ2-1; D unclear. Germline V gives CDR1 SEHNR, CDR2 FQNEAQ (reference sequence). V was cut by 5 bases and J by 4 bases, with 9 bases left in between. The CDR3 is 13 amino acids. The chain's CDR3 is CASSASVYNEQFF. In nucleotides, the CDR3 is TGTGCCAGCAGCGCTTCTGTATACAATGAGCAGTTCTTC.

This clone was found many times. The chain couples TRBV10-3 to TRBJ2-1, with TRBD2 as a possible D gene (6 bases). The CDR3 sequence is 16 residues long. With 0 bases removed from V and 10 bases from J, the gap between germline ends came to 19 bases. CDR1 ENHRY and CDR2 SYGVKD come from the germline V gene. The CDR3 loop is CAISESEGLLAIEQFF. CDR3 bases: TGTGCCATCAGTGAGTCGGAGGGGTTGTTAGCAATCGAGCAGTTCTTC.